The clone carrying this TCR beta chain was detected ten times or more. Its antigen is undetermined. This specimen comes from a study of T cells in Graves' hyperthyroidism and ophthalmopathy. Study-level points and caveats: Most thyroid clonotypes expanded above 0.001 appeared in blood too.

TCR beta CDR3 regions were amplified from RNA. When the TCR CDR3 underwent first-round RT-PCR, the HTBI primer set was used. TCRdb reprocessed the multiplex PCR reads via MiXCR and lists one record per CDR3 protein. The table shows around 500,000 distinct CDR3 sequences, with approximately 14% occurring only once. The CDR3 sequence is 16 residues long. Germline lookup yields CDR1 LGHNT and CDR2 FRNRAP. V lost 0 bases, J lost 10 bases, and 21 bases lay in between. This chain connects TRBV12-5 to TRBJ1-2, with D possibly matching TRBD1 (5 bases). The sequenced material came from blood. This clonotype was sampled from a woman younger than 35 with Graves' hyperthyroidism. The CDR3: CASGLVIRQPLNIYTF. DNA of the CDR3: TGTGCTAGTGGTTTGGTAATTCGACAGCCCCTGAACATCTACACCTTC.